A single T cell receptor beta chain is shown here with its context. Its target is unknown. This sample stems from a study of CD8+ T cells in alopecia areata. On the study more broadly: Administration of oral tofacitinib to treated patients was at 5 to 10 mg twice daily. Findings and limits, study-wide: Whereas mice showed it more clearly, TCR sharing across patients was murkier, possibly because of HLA. Lesional scalp, notably in alopecia totalis/universalis, had clonality above that of normal scalp.

This CDR3 region has 13 residues. CDR1 and CDR2 (germline): SGDLS, YYNGEE. The germline V and J ends were trimmed by 2 bases and 5 bases, with 10 bases remaining between them. Punch biopsies of lesional scalp, plus peripheral blood, were taken from alopecia areata patients. cDNA serving as the sequencing template came from extracted, reverse transcribed RNA. Here immunoSEQ multiplex PCR was the method, and the copy in TCRdb shows in-frame clones only, minus some. The sample lists fewer than 150,000 clones; approximately 53% were seen once. The genes are TRBV9 and TRBJ2-5; D not certain. The sequence was obtained from a human donor with alopecia areata. The sequenced sample was CD4+ T cells sorted from blood, obtained at week 0. CDR3 loop: CASSVMDGETQYF. DNA for the CDR3: TGTGCCAGCAGCGTCATGGATGGGGAGACCCAGTACTTC.